These 27 T cell receptor beta chains were all obtained from the same sample, sequenced in a study of T-cell memory formation after mild COVID-19. TCRdb ran MiXCR on the 5' RACE reads and lists one entry per CDR3 protein. The table includes nearly 110,000 distinct CDR3 sequences, roughly 12% detected once. Material for sequencing was PBMCs or a T cell subset sorted from them (not recorded which). These receptor sequences come from an adult woman who had mild COVID-19 (a few samples of this study predate the infection). Cell type and time point are not known.

The chain has TRBV3-1 and TRBJ2-3, with 7 bases that match TRBD2. The CDR3 loop spans 16 amino acids. Germline values: CDR1 LGHDT, CDR2 YNNKEL (reference sequence). The junction had 10 bases not matched to a gene; V was cut back by 2 bases and J by 5 bases. The CDR3 region has the DNA TGTGCCAGCAGCCAATTTAAGGGGAGGGCCGGAGATACGCAGTATTTT. Amino acids: CASSQFKGRAGDTQYF.

The chain combines TRBV4-1 with TRBJ1-2; unclear D gene. Germline V gives CDR1 MGHRA, CDR2 YSYEKL. Trimming removed 0 bases at V and 3 bases at J, with 17 bases between. The CDR3 totals 17 residues. The CDR3 DNA sequence: TGCGCCAGCAGCCAAGATTTACAGATATCTCGGGACTATGGCTACACCTTC. The encoded protein is CASSQDLQISRDYGYTF.

This chain links TRBV11-2 with TRBJ2-3; TRBD1 matches 9 bases. The J segment lost 6 bases and the V segment lost 6 bases, leaving 10 bases of the junction unmatched. CDR1 is SGHAT, CDR2 FQNNGV, per germline. There are 15 residues in the CDR3. The DNA for the CDR3 is TGTGCCAGCAGGTTACGGGACAGGGCACAGGATACGCAGTATTTT. Translated: CASRLRDRAQDTQYF.

The chain combines TRBV7-6 with TRBJ1-2; D unresolved. Germline CDR1 SGHVS, CDR2 FNYEAQ. Trimming took off 1 base at V and 8 bases at J, with 14 bases between the two ends. The CDR3 has 14 amino acids. The DNA for the CDR3 is TGTGCCAGCAGCTTAGAACGCAAGAAATTAGGCTACACCTTC. Protein product: CASSLERKKLGYTF.

The chain links TRBV6-5 to TRBJ1-5, with 8 nucleotides matching TRBD1. Germline CDR1 and CDR2: MNHEY and SVGAGI. V was clipped by 4 bases and J by 9 bases; unmatched bases: 8. The CDR3 totals 14 residues. The CDR3 loop reads CASSSGQGAGPQHF. In DNA form, the CDR3 reads TGTGCCAGCAGTTCCGGACAGGGCGCGGGGCCCCAGCATTTT.

This chain links TRBV4-1 with TRBJ2-7; possibly TRBD2 for D (5 bases). The V end lost 1 base, the J end lost 1 base, and 17 bases lay between the germline ends. Germline assignment: CDR1 MGHRA and CDR2 YSYEKL. The CDR3 has 17 amino acids. The CDR3 reads CASSQGGYGEPSYEQYF. CDR3 DNA: TGCGCCAGCAGCCAAGGTGGGTACGGGGAGCCGTCCTACGAGCAGTACTTC.

In this sample, this clonotype turned up a few times. The chain links TRBV3-1 to TRBJ2-3, with D possibly being TRBD2 (5 bases). This CDR3 spans 16 amino acids. Looked up from germline, CDR1 is LGHDT and CDR2 is YNNKEL (reference sequence). With 0 bases removed from V and 2 bases from J, the gap between germline ends came to 12 bases. CDR3 protein: CASSQDIREVTDTQYF. The CDR3 DNA is TGTGCCAGCAGCCAAGATATCCGGGAAGTCACAGATACGCAGTATTTT.

The rearrangement uses TRBV16 and TRBJ1-2; D remains unclear. The CDR3 spans 11 residues. Per germline, CDR1 KGHSY and CDR2 FQNENV. Trimming stripped 2 bases from V and 5 bases from J, with 3 bases between. The CDR3 nucleotides are TGTGCCAGCAGCCAAAATTATGGCTACACCTTC. This gives the protein CASSQNYGYTF.

There are a few counts of this clonotype. The chain recombines TRBV12-3 or TRBV12-4 with TRBJ2-5, with 10 nucleotides matching TRBD2. CDR3 length: 15 amino acids. The junction had 6 bases not matched to a gene; V was cut back by 6 bases and J by 2 bases. CDR3 DNA sequence: TGTGCCAGCAGCCCACTAGCGGGGACTCAAGAGACCCAGTACTTC. It specifies CASSPLAGTQETQYF.

The chain has TRBV20-1 and TRBJ1-2; D unclear. V lost 0 bases and J 4 bases, leaving 12 bases between the germline ends. Looked up from germline, CDR1 is DFQATT and CDR2 is SNEGSKA (reference sequence). CDR3 length: 14 residues. CDR3 loop: CSARDLRISYGYTF. In DNA, the CDR3 is TGCAGTGCTAGAGATCTTCGAATTAGCTATGGCTACACCTTC.

This chain links TRBV4-3 with TRBJ2-1, with no clear D. CDR1 is LGHNA, CDR2 YSLEER, per germline. This CDR3 is 16 amino acids long. Trimming took 2 bases from V and 4 from J, leaving 15 bases between them. The CDR3 loop reads CASSQSRASTYNEQFF. CDR3 nucleotide sequence: TGCGCCAGCAGCCAATCCCGGGCCTCGACGTACAATGAGCAGTTCTTC.

The chain links TRBV9 to TRBJ1-1, with D perhaps matching TRBD1 (5 bases). V was shortened by 0 bases and J by 4 bases, with 13 bases between the two germline ends. This CDR3 has 15 residues. Looked up from germline, CDR1 is SGDLS and CDR2 is YYNGEE. The CDR3 loop is CASSVAPGILTEAFF. CDR3 nucleotides: TGTGCCAGCAGCGTAGCTCCAGGGATCCTCACTGAAGCTTTCTTT. The full variable domain, its missing parts supplied by reference TRBV9 and TRBJ1-1, is DSGVTQTPKHLITATGQRVTLRCSPRSGDLSVYWYQQSLDQGLQFLIQYYNGEERAKGNILERFSAQQFPDLHSELNLSSLELGDSALYFCASSVAPGILTEAFFGQGTRLTVV.

J is TRBJ2-7 and V is TRBV28, with TRBD2 matching over 8 bases. The germline CDR1 and CDR2 sequences are MDHEN and SYDVKM. V was clipped by 5 bases and J by 4 bases; unmatched bases: 10. There are 15 residues in the CDR3. CDR3 residues: CASSPGTSPIYEQYF. CDR3 DNA: TGTGCCAGCAGTCCCGGGACTAGTCCTATATACGAGCAGTACTTC.

The chain uses TRBV25-1 and TRBJ2-7, with D unresolved. The germline V gene encodes CDR1 MGHDK and CDR2 SYGVNS. Trimming took 1 base from V and 0 from J, leaving 10 bases between them. The CDR3 consists of 15 residues. The CDR3 is CASSELPESSYEQYF. CDR3 nucleotide sequence: TGTGCCAGCAGTGAATTGCCCGAAAGCTCCTACGAGCAGTACTTC.

This chain links TRBV11-3 with TRBJ2-3, with 8 bases aligning to TRBD2. Germline assignment: CDR1 SGHNT and CDR2 YENEEA. There are 17 residues in the CDR3. After removal of 5 bases from V and 3 bases from J, the junction contained 13 bases not matched to a gene. CDR3 in DNA: TGTGCCAGCAGCCGGCCCCGAATTAGCGGGGAGACAGATACGCAGTATTTT. Its protein is CASSRPRISGETDTQYF.

The sample holds a few counts of this clonotype. The chain has TRBV9 and TRBJ1-1, with 9 bases identical to TRBD1. The CDR3 has 14 residues. V was clipped by 5 bases and J by 4 bases; unmatched bases: 6. Germline lookup yields CDR1 SGDLS and CDR2 YYNGEE. CDR3 amino acids: CASRDPQGATEAFF. CDR3 nucleotides: TGTGCCAGCAGAGACCCACAGGGGGCCACTGAAGCTTTCTTT.

V and J are TRBV5-1 and TRBJ2-1; 13 bases line up with TRBD2. Germline CDR1 SGHRS, CDR2 YFSETQ. The CDR3 sequence is 17 residues long. V lost 0 bases, J lost 4 bases, and 4 bases stayed unmatched. The CDR3 spells CASSLGTSGGPYNEQFF. In nucleotides, the CDR3 is TGCGCCAGCAGCTTGGGGACTAGCGGGGGCCCTTACAATGAGCAGTTCTTC. Full variable domain (missing parts from reference TRBV5-1 and TRBJ2-1): KAGVTQTPRYLIKTRGQQVTLSCSPISGHRSVSWYQQTPGQGLQFLFEYFSETQRNKGNFPGRFSGRQFSNSRSEMNVSTLELGDSALYLCASSLGTSGGPYNEQFFGPGTRLTVL.

The rearrangement joins TRBV20-1 to TRBJ1-1, with D tentatively TRBD1 (6 bases). The germline V gene has CDR1 DFQATT and CDR2 SNEGSKA (reference sequence). The CDR3 runs 15 residues. V lost 2 bases, J lost 0 bases, and 13 bases lay in between. The CDR3 sequence is CSARTTRTVNTEAFF. The CDR3 nucleotides read TGCAGTGCTAGAACGACTCGGACAGTGAACACTGAAGCTTTCTTT.

The rearrangement uses TRBV15 and TRBJ2-1, with no clear D. The germline V gene encodes CDR1 LNHNV and CDR2 YYDKDF (reference sequence). This CDR3 contains 12 residues. V gave up 5 bases and J gave up 13 bases, with 15 bases separating them. The CDR3 DNA sequence: TGTGCCACCAGCTTCTCGGCCGCTCTTCAGTTCTTC. It specifies CATSFSAALQFF. The full variable domain, its missing parts supplied by reference TRBV15 and TRBJ2-1, is DAMVIQNPRYQVTQFGKPVTLSCSQTLNHNVMYWYQQKSSQAPKLLFHYYDKDFNNEADTPDNFQSRRPNTSFCFLDIRSPGLGDTAMYLCATSFSAALQFFGPGTRLTVL.

This clonotype has a handful of counts. V usage is TRBV4-3 and J usage is TRBJ2-3; tentative D call: TRBD1 (6 bases). Trimming shortened V by 5 bases and J by 6 bases, and 18 bases separated the two germline ends. Germline loops: CDR1 LGHNA, CDR2 YSLEER. This CDR3 spans 15 amino acids. CDR3 coding DNA: TGCGCCAGCAGCGTTCTTGACAGGCCCAGTGATACGCAGTATTTT. Amino acids: CASSVLDRPSDTQYF.

In this sample, this clonotype turned up many times. The genes are TRBV13 and TRBJ2-7; D is perhaps TRBD1 or TRBD2 (5 bases each). The CDR3 length is 13 residues. V was shortened by 4 bases and J by 0 bases, with 7 bases between the two germline ends. Germline V lookup: CDR1 PRHDT, CDR2 FYEKMQ (reference sequence). CDR3 sequence: CASSSGTSYEQYF. Here the CDR3 DNA reads TGTGCCAGCAGCTCGGGGACCTCCTACGAGCAGTACTTC.

The chain employs TRBV29-1 and TRBJ2-1; 13 nucleotides match TRBD2. The CDR3 consists of 18 residues. Germline V gene data show CDR1 as SQVTM and CDR2 as ANQGSEA. With V trimmed by 4 bases and J by 4 bases, 13 bases remained unmatched. CDR3 DNA sequence: TGCAGCGTTGGCGGGAACTCAGGACTAGCGGGAGAGTACAATGAGCAGTTCTTC. Residues: CSVGGNSGLAGEYNEQFF.

The chain couples TRBV27 to TRBJ2-7; a possible D gene is TRBD1 (5 bases). This CDR3 has 14 amino acids. Germline loops: CDR1 MNHEY, CDR2 SMNVEV (reference sequence). V was trimmed by 2 bases and J by 3 bases, leaving 11 bases between them. CDR3 sequence reads: CASSLRAGRYEQYF. CDR3 bases: TGTGCCAGCAGTTTACGGGCAGGGCGCTACGAGCAGTACTTC.

This clonotype was detected a few times. V is TRBV18 and J is TRBJ1-2, with a possible D match to TRBD1 (6 bases). V was trimmed by 6 bases and J by 0 bases, leaving 26 bases between them. Germline V lookup: CDR1 KGHSH, CDR2 LQKENI. The CDR3 sequence is 19 residues long. CDR3 sequence: CASSYFGQKAATTNYGYTF. In nucleotides, the CDR3 is TGTGCCAGCTCCTATTTTGGACAGAAGGCGGCGACTACTAACTATGGCTACACCTTC.

This clonotype was seen more than once but under ten times. The chain carries TRBV3-1 and TRBJ2-7; D tentatively reads TRBD1 or TRBD2 (5 bases each). CDR1 and CDR2 (germline): LGHDT, YNNKEL (reference sequence). Trimming removed 3 bases at V and 4 bases at J, with 16 bases between. The CDR3 runs 15 residues. This CDR3 reads CASSQILGREYEQYF. As DNA, the CDR3 is TGTGCCAGCAGCCAGATATTGGGCAGGGAGTACGAGCAGTACTTC.

This clonotype was detected only a few times. V and J are TRBV18 and TRBJ2-1; D remains ambiguous. Germline assignment: CDR1 KGHSH and CDR2 LQKENI. This CDR3 comprises 13 residues. Trimming shortened V by 3 bases and J by 9 bases, and 12 bases separated the two germline ends. CDR3 amino acids: CASSPHPRSEQFF. The CDR3 DNA reads as TGTGCCAGCTCACCCCATCCGCGCAGTGAGCAGTTCTTC.

The chain carries TRBV7-9 and TRBJ2-6; no reliable D call. The ends were cut back, 1 base at V and 3 bases at J, with 4 bases in the middle. This CDR3 contains 14 residues. Germline V lookup: CDR1 SEHNR, CDR2 FQNEAQ (reference sequence). The CDR3 protein is CASSLDYGANVLTF. CDR3 DNA: TGTGCCAGCAGCTTAGATTATGGGGCCAACGTCCTGACTTTC.